This T cell receptor beta chain comes out of a study of blood T cell repertoires in COVID-19 (dated by TCRdb to 2020 to 2022). With respect to the entire study: Samples covering the acute and convalescent phases of COVID-19 were provided by collaborators in the United States, Italy and Spain. HLA class I and class II types, where available, came from metadata supplied by the sample provider rather than from assay-based typing. The repertoires were released in a freely available public database meant as a resource for research on the immune response to SARS-CoV-2. Deeply sampled blood TCRbeta repertoires from subjects exposed to, actively infected with, or recovered from COVID-19 were included in the dataset. The material from the prospective study consisted of cDNA or gDNA derived from T cells, B-cell-depleted T cells, or PBMCs. A de-identified subject ID, COVID-19 status, age in years and sex were almost always included in the sample metadata. The samples were drawn from the first 160 participants of the ongoing ImmuneRACE study and from 1,200 or so subjects provided by 6 global collaborators. Broader findings and caveats from the paper: How much clinical and demographic metadata was included differed by source and by participant, and the metadata was provided uncurated.

TCRbeta CDR3 regions were amplified from genomic DNA using the immunoSEQ Assay, a bias-controlled multiplex PCR. Per the authors' processing: Within the assay, amplification of reference gene primers was used to estimate how many nucleated cells each sample contained. Sequence reads were collapsed and filtered to measure the absolute abundance of every unique TCRbeta CDR3 rearrangement. For each sample, productive Simpson clonality was calculated by taking the square root of Simpson's diversity index across productive rearrangements. In its TCRdb copy, this immuneACCESS table keeps in-frame sequences only and misses some clones. Where compared with another copy, unresolved V genes explain less than half of these, and the others have no known cause. The V and J calls and clone size come from that table; D and trimming were worked out from the DNA. This sample comprises fewer than 250,000 clones, around four fifths of them detected only once. The ten largest clonotypes hold 2.6% of the sample.

About this clone itself: The antigen it binds to is not known. Base qualities are not recorded, but no much larger clone differs from it by a single base.

Taken from the germline V gene, the CDR1 and CDR2 loops are MNHEY and SVGAGI. Here V drops 9 bases and J drops 2 bases, and the junction holds 1 base not matched to any gene. The CDR3 contains 15 residues, cysteine and phenylalanine counted. The retained sequence is limited to the CDR3, 45 bases, with the frame set at the first base. Each collaborating institution followed its own protocols to collect whole blood in K2EDTA tubes. For TCRbeta analysis, collaborator samples were shipped as frozen whole blood, as isolated PBMCs, or as DNA extracted from either sample type. This clonotype was sampled from a woman between 65 and 79 years old with active or convalescent COVID-19. Sequencing used peripheral blood. The chain is assembled from TRBV6-5 and TRBJ2-1, with TRBD2 matching 16 junction bases. The DNA reads TGTGCCAGTGGGACTAGCGGGAGGGCCTACAATGAGCAGTTCTTC. The encoded protein is CASGTSGRAYNEQFF.